Shown below are 21 T cell receptor beta chains from a single sample sequenced in a study of cytomegalovirus exposure and HLA in healthy donors. With 60 Vbeta and 13 Jbeta primers, the PCR was carried out. Libraries were prepared by immunoSEQ multiplex PCR; TCRdb keeps only in-frame clonotypes and omits some of them. The repertoire holds under 150,000 clones, with roughly a tenth as singletons. Sequenced: PBMCs. These receptors were taken from a young man in good health and CMV-seronegative.

This clone showed up just a few times. The chain couples TRBV28 to TRBJ1-2; maybe TRBD1 (6 bases). The V and J ends lost 8 bases and 6 bases respectively, with 13 bases between them. CDR1 MDHEN and CDR2 SYDVKM come from the germline V gene. The CDR3 is 12 residues long. CDR3 in amino acids: CASRQGINGYTF. CDR3 nucleotides: TGTGCCAGCCGGCAGGGGATCAATGGCTACACCTTC.

This clone was observed a few times. V usage is TRBV5-4 and J usage is TRBJ2-3; D is perhaps TRBD2 (7 bases). The V gene lost 2 bases and the J gene lost 2 bases, with 9 bases spanning the gap. The CDR3 covers 14 residues. Germline CDR1 SGHNT, CDR2 YYREEE (reference sequence). CDR3 coding DNA: TGTGCCAGCAGCTTTCGGGGGGCCACAGATACGCAGTATTTT. Protein: CASSFRGATDTQYF. Based on the CDR3 plus reference TRBV5-4 and TRBJ2-3, the full variable domain is ETGVTQSPTHLIKTRGQQVTLRCSSQSGHNTVSWYQQALGQGPQFIFQYYREEENGRGNFPPRFSGLQFPNYSSELNVNALELDDSALYLCASSFRGATDTQYFGPGTRLTVL.

Only a few counts were recorded for this clone. The chain recombines TRBV10-2 with TRBJ2-7; no clear D. CDR1 and CDR2 (germline): WSHSY, SAAADI. This CDR3 spans 13 amino acids. Trimming pared 5 bases from V and 6 bases from J, leaving 14 bases between. The CDR3 DNA is TGCGCCAGCAGTTTCGGAGAACCCTCCGAGCAGTACTTC. Translation: CASSFGEPSEQYF.

This clone appeared a few times. CDR3 in amino acids: CASRSGTGSDEQYF. The CDR3 DNA reads as TGTGCCAGCAGGTCCGGGACAGGGTCCGACGAGCAGTACTTC. The chain employs TRBV2 and TRBJ2-7; 9 bases fit TRBD1. The CDR3 runs 14 residues. The germline V gene encodes CDR1 SNHLY and CDR2 FYNNEI. V shed 6 bases and J 5 bases; nucleotides not matched to a gene: 8.

This chain joins TRBV4-3 and TRBJ2-5; 11 bases agree with TRBD2. CDR1 and CDR2 from the germline V gene are LGHNA and YSLEER. The CDR3 runs to 17 residues. The trim removed 0 bases at V and 11 bases at J, leaving 14 bases unmatched. The CDR3 DNA sequence: TGCGCCAGCAGCCAAGAGGTGGCTAGCGGGGGGTCTAGAGAGCAGTACTTC. Its protein product is CASSQEVASGGSREQYF.

This clone was picked up a small number of times. The rearrangement links TRBV9 to TRBJ2-2, with unresolved D. There are 14 residues in the CDR3. CDR1 SGDLS and CDR2 YYNGEE come from the germline V gene. Trimming shortened V by 1 base and J by 2 bases, and 6 bases separated the two germline ends. The CDR3 sequence: CASSVKPNTGELFF. The CDR3 region has the DNA TGTGCCAGCAGCGTAAAGCCAAACACCGGGGAGCTGTTTTTT.

The chain links TRBV4-3 to TRBJ2-5; 9 bases are a match to TRBD2. CDR3 length: 20 amino acids. Germline V gene data show CDR1 as LGHNA and CDR2 as YSLEER. Losses at the gene ends were 1 base for V and 5 bases for J; bases not matched to a gene: 20. The CDR3 loop reads CASSQGGGAGGPSPTETQYF. The CDR3 DNA is TGCGCCAGCAGCCAAGGGGGTGGTGCGGGGGGGCCGTCCCCAACGGAGACCCAGTACTTC.

The V call is TRBV4-3, the J call TRBJ2-7, with D unclear. The CDR3 loop spans 15 amino acids. In germline, CDR1 is LGHNA, CDR2 YSLEER. V lost 0 bases and J 0 bases, leaving 9 bases between the germline ends. CDR3 sequence reads: CASSQDIVPSYEQYF. CDR3 bases: TGCGCCAGCAGCCAAGATATAGTCCCCTCCTACGAGCAGTACTTC.

Only a few counts were recorded for this clone. The chain uses TRBV21-1 and TRBJ1-1; no check of the table's D call, TRBD1, against the DNA was made. TRBV21-1 is a known pseudogene. The CDR3 runs to 15 residues. CDR3 sequence (DNA): TGTGCCAGCAGCATAGGACAGGGTCGGAACACTGAAGCTTTCTTT. Encoded protein: CASSIGQGRNTEAFF.

The chain is built from TRBV2 and TRBJ1-6; perhaps TRBD1 as D (6 bases). The CDR3 consists of 13 residues. Per the germline V gene, CDR1 is SNHLY and CDR2 is FYNNEI. The germline V and J ends were trimmed by 8 bases and 10 bases, with 15 bases remaining between them. The CDR3 region has the DNA TGTGCCAGCGGCCTAGGACAGATGTCACCCCTCCACTTT. It codes for CASGLGQMSPLHF.

The V call is TRBV30, the J call TRBJ2-3; D gene uncertain. Per germline, CDR1 GTSNPN and CDR2 SVGIG (reference sequence). The germline V and J ends were trimmed by 4 bases and 4 bases, with 12 bases remaining between them. The CDR3 has 13 amino acids. DNA for the CDR3: TGTGCCTGGACCTACTACTCTTCAGATACGCAGTATTTT. It codes for CAWTYYSSDTQYF.

The V call is TRBV18, the J call TRBJ1-2, with D maybe TRBD1 (5 bases). The CDR3 is made up of 15 amino acids. Germline loops: CDR1 KGHSH, CDR2 LQKENI. The germline V and J ends were trimmed by 2 bases and 4 bases, with 14 bases remaining between them. The CDR3 loop is CASSPSNQGVYGYTF. The CDR3 DNA reads as TGTGCCAGCTCACCAAGTAATCAGGGCGTCTATGGCTACACCTTC.

This chain connects TRBV29-1 to TRBJ2-4; D possibly corresponds to TRBD1 (6 bases). The CDR3 loop spans 12 amino acids. Germline-derived CDR1 and CDR2 are SQVTM and ANQGSEA. Trimming removed 7 bases from V and 9 bases from J, with 16 bases in between. CDR3 bases: TGCAGCGCCCTAGAGTTGACAGGCATTCAGTACTTC. Translating it yields CSALELTGIQYF.

This sequence joins TRBV14 and TRBJ1-4; D call uncertain. Germline V lookup: CDR1 SGHDN, CDR2 FVKESK. The CDR3 is 15 residues long. V dropped 2 bases and J dropped 0 bases, with 7 bases sitting between them. The CDR3 sequence is CASSQLMSTNEKLFF. CDR3 coding DNA: TGTGCCAGCAGCCAATTAATGTCAACTAATGAAAAACTGTTTTTT. The whole variable domain, filled in from reference TRBV14 and TRBJ1-4, reads EAGVTQFPSHSVIEKGQTVTLRCDPISGHDNLYWYRRVMGKEIKFLLHFVKESKQDESGMPNNRFLAERTGGTYSTLKVQPAELEDSGVYFCASSQLMSTNEKLFFGSGTQLSVL.

This clone was observed a handful of times. This rearrangement joins TRBV18 to TRBJ2-3, with no clear D. The CDR3 loop spans 13 amino acids. V dropped 5 bases and J dropped 4 bases, with 10 bases sitting between them. The V gene's germline CDR1 is KGHSH and CDR2 LQKENI. This chain's CDR3 is CASSSNSPDTQYF. For the CDR3, the DNA is TGTGCCAGCTCATCCAATAGCCCAGATACGCAGTATTTT.

This chain uses TRBV6-1 with TRBJ2-7, with 8 bases aligning to TRBD1. CDR1 MNHNS and CDR2 SASEGT come from the germline V gene. Trimming cost V 8 bases and J 3 bases; bases outside gene matches: 6. There are 13 residues in the CDR3. CDR3 bases: TGTGCCAGCCAAACGACAGGGGACTACGAGCAGTACTTC. Its translation is CASQTTGDYEQYF.

Only a few counts were recorded for this clone. V and J are TRBV7-8 and TRBJ2-5; 12 nucleotides match TRBD1. The J call may be faulty, since TRBJ2-7 better matches the DNA end. Germline values: CDR1 SGHVS, CDR2 FQNEAQ. The CDR3 has 15 amino acids. The CDR3 region has the DNA TGTGCCAGCAGCTCCCGGGACAGGGGGCTCGACGAGCAGTACTTC. Protein product: CASSSRDRGLDEQYF.

This chain joins TRBV6-4 and TRBJ2-1; 8 nucleotides line up with TRBD2. The V gene end was trimmed by 3 bases and the J gene end by 2 bases; junction bases not matched to a gene: 3. The CDR3 consists of 15 residues. Germline CDR1 MRHNA, CDR2 SNTAGT. The CDR3 region is CASSESGGPYNEQFF. CDR3 nucleotides: TGTGCCAGCAGTGAGTCGGGAGGGCCCTACAATGAGCAGTTCTTC.

The genes are TRBV6-6 and TRBJ2-7, with D perhaps matching TRBD1 (6 bases). The germline CDR1 and CDR2 sequences are MNHNY and SVGAGI (reference sequence). V dropped 6 bases and J dropped 2 bases, with 20 bases sitting between them. This CDR3 is built from 16 residues. The CDR3 DNA follows: TGTGCCAGCAGGCAAAGGGAGACAGGACATCCCTACGAGCAGTACTTC. It specifies CASRQRETGHPYEQYF.

The chain has TRBV5-4 and TRBJ2-1; TRBD2 matches at 9 bases. The CDR3 is 16 amino acids. CDR1 is SGHNT, CDR2 YYREEE, per germline (reference sequence). Losses at the gene ends were 1 base for V and 5 bases for J; bases not matched to a gene: 7. The CDR3 loop is CASSLTLAGPHNEQFF. CDR3 sequence (DNA): TGTGCCAGCAGCTTGACCCTAGCGGGACCCCACAATGAGCAGTTCTTC.

The V call is TRBV4-2, the J call TRBJ2-1; weak D call: TRBD1 (5 bases). Per germline, CDR1 LGHNA and CDR2 YNFKEQ. The CDR3 runs 16 residues. V dropped 0 bases and J dropped 3 bases, with 12 bases sitting between them. CDR3 protein: CASSQDFLGDYNEQFF. The CDR3 nucleotides read TGTGCCAGCAGCCAAGATTTCCTAGGGGACTACAATGAGCAGTTCTTC.